This T cell receptor (beta chain) was recorded in a study of blood T cell repertoires in COVID-19. Methods used by the authors: Amplification with reference gene primers provided the estimates of nucleated cell counts. The method was immunoSEQ multiplex PCR; TCRdb's version includes in-frame clones alone and lacks a portion of them. From that table come the V and J calls and clone size; the DNA was used to work out D and trimming. This table holds over 200,000 clones, 85% to 90% found once. V dropped 2 bases and J dropped 0; count of bases not matched to a gene: 11. Germline CDR1 reads KGHSH; CDR2 reads LQKENI. The length of the CDR3 is 19 residues.

This receptor was identified in a man younger than 45 with COVID-19, enrolled during active disease. The chain links TRBV18 to TRBJ1-3; 9 bases line up with TRBD1. Sequencing was performed on peripheral blood. The CDR3 nucleotides read TGTGCCAGCTCACCAAGGGGACAGGGCCTAATACTCTCTGGAAACACCATATATTTT. Protein: CASSPRGQGLILSGNTIYF. Based on the CDR3 plus reference TRBV18 and TRBJ1-3, the full variable domain is NAGVMQNPRHLVRRRGQEARLRCSPMKGHSHVYWYRQLPEEGLKFMVYLQKENIIDESGMPKERFSAEFPKEGPSILRIQQVVRGDSAAYFCASSPRGQGLILSGNTIYFGEGSWLTVV.